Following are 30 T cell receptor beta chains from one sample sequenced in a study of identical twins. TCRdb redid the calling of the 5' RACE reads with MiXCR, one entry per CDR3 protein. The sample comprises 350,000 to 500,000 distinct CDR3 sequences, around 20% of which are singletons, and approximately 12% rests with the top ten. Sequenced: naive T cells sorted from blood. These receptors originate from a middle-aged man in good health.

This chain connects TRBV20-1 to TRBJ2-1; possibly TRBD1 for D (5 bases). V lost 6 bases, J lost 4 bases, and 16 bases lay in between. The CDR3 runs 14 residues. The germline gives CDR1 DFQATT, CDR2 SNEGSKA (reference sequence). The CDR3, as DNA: TGCAGTGCAATGACAGCGCGCAGGTACAATGAGCAGTTCTTC. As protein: CSAMTARRYNEQFF.

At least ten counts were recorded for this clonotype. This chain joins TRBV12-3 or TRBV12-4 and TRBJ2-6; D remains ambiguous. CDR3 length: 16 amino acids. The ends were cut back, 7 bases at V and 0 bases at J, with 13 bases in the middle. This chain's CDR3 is CASTPRAPSGANVLTF. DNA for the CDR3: TGTGCCAGCACCCCCCGAGCGCCCTCTGGGGCCAACGTCCTGACTTTC.

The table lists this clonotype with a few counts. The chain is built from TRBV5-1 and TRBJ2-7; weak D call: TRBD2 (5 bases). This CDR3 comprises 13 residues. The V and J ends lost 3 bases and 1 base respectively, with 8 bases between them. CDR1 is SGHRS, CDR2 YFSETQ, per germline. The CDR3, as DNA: TGCGCCAGCAGCTACGGGATTTCCTACGAGCAGTACTTC. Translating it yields CASSYGISYEQYF.

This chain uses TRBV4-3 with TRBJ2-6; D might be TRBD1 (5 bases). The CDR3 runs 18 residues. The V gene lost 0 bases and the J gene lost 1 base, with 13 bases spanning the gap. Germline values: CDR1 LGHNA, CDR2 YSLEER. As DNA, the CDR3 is TGCGCCAGCAGCCAAGAAGGGGCAGGGCTATCTGGGGCCAACGTCCTGACTTTC. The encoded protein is CASSQEGAGLSGANVLTF.

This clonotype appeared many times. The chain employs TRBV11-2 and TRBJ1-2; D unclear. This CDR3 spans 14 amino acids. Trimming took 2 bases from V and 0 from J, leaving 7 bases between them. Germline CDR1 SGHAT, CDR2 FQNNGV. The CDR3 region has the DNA TGTGCCAGCAGCTTATCGGATTCTAACTATGGCTACACCTTC. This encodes CASSLSDSNYGYTF.

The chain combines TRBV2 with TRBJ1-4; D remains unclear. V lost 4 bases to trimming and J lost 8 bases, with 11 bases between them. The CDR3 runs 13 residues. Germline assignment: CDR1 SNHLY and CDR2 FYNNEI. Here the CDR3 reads CASSGLGREKLFF. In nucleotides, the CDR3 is TGTGCCAGCAGTGGCCTCGGTCGGGAAAAACTGTTTTTT.

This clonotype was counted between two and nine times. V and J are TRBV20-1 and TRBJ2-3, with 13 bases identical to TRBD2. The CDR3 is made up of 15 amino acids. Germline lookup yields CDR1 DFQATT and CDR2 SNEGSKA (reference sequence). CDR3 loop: CSSTGTSGDTDTQYF. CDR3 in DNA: TGCAGCTCGACAGGGACTAGCGGGGACACAGATACGCAGTATTTT.

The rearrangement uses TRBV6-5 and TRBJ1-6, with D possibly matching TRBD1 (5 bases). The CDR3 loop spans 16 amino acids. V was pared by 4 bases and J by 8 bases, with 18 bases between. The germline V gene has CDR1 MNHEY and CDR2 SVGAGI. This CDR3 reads CASSFLPAGLDSPLHF. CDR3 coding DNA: TGTGCCAGCAGTTTCCTCCCGGCAGGGTTAGATTCACCCCTCCACTTT.

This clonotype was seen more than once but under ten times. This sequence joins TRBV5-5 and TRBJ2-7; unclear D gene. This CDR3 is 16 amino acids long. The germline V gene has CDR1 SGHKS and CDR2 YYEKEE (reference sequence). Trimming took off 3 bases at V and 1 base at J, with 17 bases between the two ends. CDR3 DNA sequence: TGTGCCAGCAGCTCTATTTTGGGTACTCTTTCCTACGAGCAGTACTTC. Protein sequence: CASSSILGTLSYEQYF.

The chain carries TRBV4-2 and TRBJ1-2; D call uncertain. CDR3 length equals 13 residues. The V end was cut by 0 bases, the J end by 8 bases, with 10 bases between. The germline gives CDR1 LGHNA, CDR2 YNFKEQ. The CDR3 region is CASSQDYSSGYTF. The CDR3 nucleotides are TGTGCCAGCAGCCAAGATTACAGCTCAGGCTACACCTTC.

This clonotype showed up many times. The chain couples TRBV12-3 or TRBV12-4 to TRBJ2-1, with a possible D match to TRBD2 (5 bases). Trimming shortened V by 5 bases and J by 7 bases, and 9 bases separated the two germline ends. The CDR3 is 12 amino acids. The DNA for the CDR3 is TGTGCCAGCAGTAGGACGGGGAATGAGCAGTTCTTC. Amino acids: CASSRTGNEQFF.

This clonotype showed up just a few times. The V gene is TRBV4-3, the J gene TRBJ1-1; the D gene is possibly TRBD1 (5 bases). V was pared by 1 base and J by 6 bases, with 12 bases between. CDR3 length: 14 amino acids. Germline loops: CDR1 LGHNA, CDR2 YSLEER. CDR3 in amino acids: CASSQVGAAPEAFF. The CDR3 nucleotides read TGCGCCAGCAGCCAAGTAGGGGCGGCCCCTGAAGCTTTCTTT.

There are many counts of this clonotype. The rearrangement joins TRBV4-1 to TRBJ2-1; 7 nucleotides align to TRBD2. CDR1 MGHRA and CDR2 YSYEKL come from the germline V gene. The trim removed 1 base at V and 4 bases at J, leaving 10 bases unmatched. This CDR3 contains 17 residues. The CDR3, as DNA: TGCGCCAGCAGCCAAGGAGCCTTCGGACTAGGGTACAATGAGCAGTTCTTC. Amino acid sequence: CASSQGAFGLGYNEQFF.

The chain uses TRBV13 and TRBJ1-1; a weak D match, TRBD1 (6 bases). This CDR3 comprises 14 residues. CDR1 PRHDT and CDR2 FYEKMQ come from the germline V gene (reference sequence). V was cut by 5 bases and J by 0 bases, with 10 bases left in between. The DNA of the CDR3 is TGTGCCAGCAGCATTGGACAGCTGAACACTGAAGCTTTCTTT. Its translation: CASSIGQLNTEAFF.

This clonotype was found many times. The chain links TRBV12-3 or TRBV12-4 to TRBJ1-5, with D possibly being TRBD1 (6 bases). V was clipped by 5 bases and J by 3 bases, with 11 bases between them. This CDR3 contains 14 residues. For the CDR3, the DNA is TGTGCCAGCAGTCTACAGGGATCCAATCAGCCCCAGCATTTT. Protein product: CASSLQGSNQPQHF.

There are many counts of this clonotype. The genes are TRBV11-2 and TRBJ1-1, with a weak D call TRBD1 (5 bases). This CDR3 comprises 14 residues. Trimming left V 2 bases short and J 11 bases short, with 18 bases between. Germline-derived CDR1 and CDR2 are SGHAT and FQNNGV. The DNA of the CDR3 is TGTGCCAGCAGCTTAACCCCGGGACGGGCATGGGCTTTCTTT. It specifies CASSLTPGRAWAFF.

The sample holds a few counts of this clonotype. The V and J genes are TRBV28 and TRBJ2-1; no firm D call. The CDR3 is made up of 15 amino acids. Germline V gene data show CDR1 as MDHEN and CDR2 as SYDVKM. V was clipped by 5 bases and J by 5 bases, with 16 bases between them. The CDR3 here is CASSISLLQNNEQFF. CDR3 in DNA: TGTGCCAGCAGTATTAGTCTGCTCCAGAACAATGAGCAGTTCTTC.

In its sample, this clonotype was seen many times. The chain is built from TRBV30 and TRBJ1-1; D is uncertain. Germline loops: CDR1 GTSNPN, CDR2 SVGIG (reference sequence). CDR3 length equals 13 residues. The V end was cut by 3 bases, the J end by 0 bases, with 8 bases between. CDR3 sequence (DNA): TGTGCCTGGAGCGGTCACATGAACACTGAAGCTTTCTTT. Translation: CAWSGHMNTEAFF.

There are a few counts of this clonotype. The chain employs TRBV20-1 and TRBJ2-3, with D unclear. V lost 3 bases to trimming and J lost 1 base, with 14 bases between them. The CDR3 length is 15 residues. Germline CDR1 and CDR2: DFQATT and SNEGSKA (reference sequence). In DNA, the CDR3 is TGCAGTGCTAGCCGTCCAGTCCGGGGCACAGATACGCAGTATTTT. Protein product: CSASRPVRGTDTQYF.

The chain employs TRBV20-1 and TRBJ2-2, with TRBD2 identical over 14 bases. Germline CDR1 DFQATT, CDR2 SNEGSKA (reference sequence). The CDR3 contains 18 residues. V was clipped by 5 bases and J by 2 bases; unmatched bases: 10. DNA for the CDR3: TGCAGTGCTCCAGGACTAGCGGGGGGTTTAAGTAACACCGGGGAGCTGTTTTTT. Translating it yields CSAPGLAGGLSNTGELFF.

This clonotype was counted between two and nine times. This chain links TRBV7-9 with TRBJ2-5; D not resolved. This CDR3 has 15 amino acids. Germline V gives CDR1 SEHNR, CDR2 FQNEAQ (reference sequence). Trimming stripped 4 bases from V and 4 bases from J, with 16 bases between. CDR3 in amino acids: CASSSLRQLGETQYF. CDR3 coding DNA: TGTGCCAGCAGCTCCCTGAGGCAGTTAGGAGAGACCCAGTACTTC.

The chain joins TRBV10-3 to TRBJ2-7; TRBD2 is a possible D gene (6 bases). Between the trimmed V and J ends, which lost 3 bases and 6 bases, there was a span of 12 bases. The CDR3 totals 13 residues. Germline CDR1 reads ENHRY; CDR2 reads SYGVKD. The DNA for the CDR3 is TGTGCCATCAGTGACTTGGTGGGGGGCGAGCAGTACTTC. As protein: CAISDLVGGEQYF.

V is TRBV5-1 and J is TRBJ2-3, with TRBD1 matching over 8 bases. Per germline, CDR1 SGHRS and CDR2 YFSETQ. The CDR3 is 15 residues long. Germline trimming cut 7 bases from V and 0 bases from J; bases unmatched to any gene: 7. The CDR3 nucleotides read TGCGCCAGCCGGCAAAGGACAGGGAGCACAGATACGCAGTATTTT. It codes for CASRQRTGSTDTQYF.

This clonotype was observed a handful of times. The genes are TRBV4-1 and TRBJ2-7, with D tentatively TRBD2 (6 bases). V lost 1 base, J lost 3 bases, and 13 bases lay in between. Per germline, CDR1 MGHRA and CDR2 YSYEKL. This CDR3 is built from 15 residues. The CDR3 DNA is TGCGCCAGCAGCCAAGGAGTCGGAGCGGGCTACGAGCAGTACTTC. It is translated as CASSQGVGAGYEQYF.

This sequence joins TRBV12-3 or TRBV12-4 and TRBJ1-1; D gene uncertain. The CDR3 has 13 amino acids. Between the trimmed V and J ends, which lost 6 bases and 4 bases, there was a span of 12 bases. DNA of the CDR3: TGTGCCAGCAGCCCCCAACCGACCACTGAAGCTTTCTTT. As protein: CASSPQPTTEAFF.

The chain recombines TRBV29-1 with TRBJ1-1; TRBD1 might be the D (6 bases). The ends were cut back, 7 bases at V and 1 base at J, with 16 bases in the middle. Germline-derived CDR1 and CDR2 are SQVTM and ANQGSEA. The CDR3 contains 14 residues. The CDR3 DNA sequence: TGCAGCGCCACATTTGGACAGCGGAACACTGAAGCTTTCTTT. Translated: CSATFGQRNTEAFF.

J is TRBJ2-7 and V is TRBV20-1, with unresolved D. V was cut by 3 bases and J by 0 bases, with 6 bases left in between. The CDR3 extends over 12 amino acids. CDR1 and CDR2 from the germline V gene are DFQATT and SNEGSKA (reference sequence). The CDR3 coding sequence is TGCAGTGCTAGTAAGGGCTCCTACGAGCAGTACTTC. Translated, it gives CSASKGSYEQYF.

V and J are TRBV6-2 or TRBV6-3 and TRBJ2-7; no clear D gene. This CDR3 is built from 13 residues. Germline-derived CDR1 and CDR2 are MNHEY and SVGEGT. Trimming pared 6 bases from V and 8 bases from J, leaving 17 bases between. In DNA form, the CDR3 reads TGTGCCAGCAGCCGCACGCCGATTCTCCAGCAGTACTTC. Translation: CASSRTPILQQYF.

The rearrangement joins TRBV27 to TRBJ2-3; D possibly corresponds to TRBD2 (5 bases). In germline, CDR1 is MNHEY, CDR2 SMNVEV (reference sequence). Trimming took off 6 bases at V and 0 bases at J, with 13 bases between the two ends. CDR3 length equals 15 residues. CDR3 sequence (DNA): TGTGCCAGCAGAATAGGGCTAGCTAGCACAGATACGCAGTATTTT. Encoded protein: CASRIGLASTDTQYF.

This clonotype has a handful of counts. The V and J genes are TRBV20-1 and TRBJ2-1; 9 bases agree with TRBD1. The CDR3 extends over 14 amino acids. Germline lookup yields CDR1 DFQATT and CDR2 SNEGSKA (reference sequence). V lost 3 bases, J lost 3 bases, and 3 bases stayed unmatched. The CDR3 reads CSASRTGDYNEQFF. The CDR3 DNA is TGCAGTGCTAGCAGGACAGGGGACTACAATGAGCAGTTCTTC.